This entry describes one T cell receptor beta chain. This record comes from a study of CD8 T cells in Susac syndrome. When the RNA was reverse transcribed, random hexamers were used with an input of roughly 0.5 to 1 ug. TCRdb re-analysed the immunoSEQ multiplex PCR reads in MiXCR, keeping a single row per CDR3 protein. The sample has 150,000 to 200,000 distinct CDR3 sequences, approximately 95% seen once. Trimming removed 0 bases from V and 5 bases from J; junction bases left unmatched: 2. Germline CDR1 SGHDT, CDR2 YYEEEE. This CDR3 is 15 amino acids long. Bulk CD8+ and CD4+ cells came from magnetic negative isolation; CD8+ TEMRA by FACS.

The chain joins TRBV5-6 to TRBJ2-2; TRBD2 aligns across 9 bases. This clonotype was sampled from a human donor with multiple sclerosis. Source material: CD4+ T cells from PBMCs. The CDR3: CASSLVAGGTGELFF. The CDR3 nucleotides are TGTGCCAGCAGCTTGGTGGCGGGAGGGACCGGGGAGCTGTTTTTT.